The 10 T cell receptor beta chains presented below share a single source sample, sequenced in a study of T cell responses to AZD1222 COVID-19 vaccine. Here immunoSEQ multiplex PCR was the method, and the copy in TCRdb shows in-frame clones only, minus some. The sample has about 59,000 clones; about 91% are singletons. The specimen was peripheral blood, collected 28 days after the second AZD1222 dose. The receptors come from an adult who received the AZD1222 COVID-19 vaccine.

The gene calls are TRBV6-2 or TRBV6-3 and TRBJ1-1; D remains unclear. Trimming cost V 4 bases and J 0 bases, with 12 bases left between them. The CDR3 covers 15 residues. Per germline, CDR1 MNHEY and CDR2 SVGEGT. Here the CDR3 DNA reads TGTGCCAGCAGTTTACTTGGCGGAATGAACACTGAAGCTTTCTTT. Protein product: CASSLLGGMNTEAFF.

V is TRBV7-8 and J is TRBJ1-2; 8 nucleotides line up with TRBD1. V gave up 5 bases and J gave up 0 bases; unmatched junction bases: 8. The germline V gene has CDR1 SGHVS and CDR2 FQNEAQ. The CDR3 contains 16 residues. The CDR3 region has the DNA TGTGCCAGCAGCGGCTACCAGGGGGCAACTAACTATGGCTACACCTTC. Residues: CASSGYQGATNYGYTF.

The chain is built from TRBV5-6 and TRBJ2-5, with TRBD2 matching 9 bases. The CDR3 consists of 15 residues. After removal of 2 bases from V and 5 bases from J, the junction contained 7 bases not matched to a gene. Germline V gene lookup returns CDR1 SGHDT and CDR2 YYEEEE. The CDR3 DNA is TGTGCCAGCAGCTTTGGGACTAGCTTTCAGGAGACCCAGTACTTC. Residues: CASSFGTSFQETQYF.

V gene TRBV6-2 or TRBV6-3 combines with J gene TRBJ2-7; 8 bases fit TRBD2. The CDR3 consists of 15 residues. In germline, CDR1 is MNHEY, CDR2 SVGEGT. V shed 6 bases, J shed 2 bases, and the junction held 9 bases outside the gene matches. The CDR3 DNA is TGTGCCAGCAGCCAAAGGACGGGGGGGACCTACGAGCAGTACTTC. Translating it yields CASSQRTGGTYEQYF.

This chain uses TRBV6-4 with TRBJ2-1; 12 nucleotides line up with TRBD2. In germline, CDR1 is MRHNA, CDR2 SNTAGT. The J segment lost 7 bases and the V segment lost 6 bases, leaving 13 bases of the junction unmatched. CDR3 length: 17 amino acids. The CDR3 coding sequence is TGTGCCAGCAGGGAGGACTCTAGGACTAGCGGGATAAATGAGCAGTTCTTC. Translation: CASREDSRTSGINEQFF.

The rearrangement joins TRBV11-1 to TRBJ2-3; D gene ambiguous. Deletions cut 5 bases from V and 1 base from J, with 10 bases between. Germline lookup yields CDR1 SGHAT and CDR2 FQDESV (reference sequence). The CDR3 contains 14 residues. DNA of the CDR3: TGTGCCAGCAGCCCTCACAGAGGCACAGATACGCAGTATTTT. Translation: CASSPHRGTDTQYF.

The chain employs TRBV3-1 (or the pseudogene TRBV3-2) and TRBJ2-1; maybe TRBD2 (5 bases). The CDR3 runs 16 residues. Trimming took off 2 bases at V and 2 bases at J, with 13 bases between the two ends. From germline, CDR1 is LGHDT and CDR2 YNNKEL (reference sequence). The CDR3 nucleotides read TGTGCCAGCAGCCAACCCGACTACTCCCCCTACAATGAGCAGTTCTTC. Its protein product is CASSQPDYSPYNEQFF.

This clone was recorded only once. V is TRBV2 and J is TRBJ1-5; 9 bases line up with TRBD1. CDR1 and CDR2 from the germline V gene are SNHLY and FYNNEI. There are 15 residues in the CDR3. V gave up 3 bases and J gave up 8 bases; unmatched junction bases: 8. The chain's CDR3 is CASSDQGQGNEPQHF. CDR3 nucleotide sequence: TGTGCCAGCAGTGATCAGGGACAGGGTAATGAGCCCCAGCATTTT.

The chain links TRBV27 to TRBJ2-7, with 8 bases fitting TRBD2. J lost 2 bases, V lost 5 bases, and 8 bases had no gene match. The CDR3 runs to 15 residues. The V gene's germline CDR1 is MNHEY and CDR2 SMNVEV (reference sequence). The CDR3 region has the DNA TGTGCCAGCAGTAGGTATAGCGGGATGACCTACGAGCAGTACTTC. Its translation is CASSRYSGMTYEQYF.

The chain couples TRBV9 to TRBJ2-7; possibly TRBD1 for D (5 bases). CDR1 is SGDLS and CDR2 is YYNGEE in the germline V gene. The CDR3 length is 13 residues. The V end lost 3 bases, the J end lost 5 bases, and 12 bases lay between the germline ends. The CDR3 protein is CASSEQVFDEQYF. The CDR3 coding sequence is TGTGCCAGCAGCGAACAGGTGTTTGACGAGCAGTACTTC.